This T cell receptor (beta chain) was observed in a study of CD8 T cells in ankylosing spondylitis (TCRdb year 2017). Regarding the research as a whole: T cell receptor beta repertoires were profiled in healthy donors and ankylosing spondylitis patients so that disease-linked TCR variants could be found. The whole study cohort included 85 to 120 healthy donors and around 25 ankylosing spondylitis patients. Peripheral blood samples were taken, and synovial fluid was additionally collected from ankylosing spondylitis patients.

V is pruned by 5 bases and J by 6 bases, leaving 11 bases of the junction without a gene match. CDR1 is given as DFQATT and CDR2 as SNEGSKA, both from the germline V gene (reference sequence). Counted from cysteine to phenylalanine, this CDR3 has 15 amino acids. Only the CDR3 DNA stays, 45 bases, in frame from base 1. The reads were generated on an Illumina HiSeq 2500. Quantitative 5'-RACE with molecular barcodes was the method used to prepare the TCR beta libraries. The study's own analysis went as follows. A new computational method based on a probabilistic model of VDJ rearrangement was used to identify disease-linked TCR variants. TCRdb applied fastp at Q25 and MiXCR to the public reads, then kept only in-frame beta chains. Rows matching on CDR3 protein sequence are summarized as one entry with the most common DNA and genes. These V and J calls derive from TCRdb rather than the authors' analysis. The sample contains 250,000 to 400,000 distinct CDR3 sequences, roughly 12% of them found a single time. Roughly 9.5% of the sample is held by the ten biggest clonotypes.

There are many counts of this clonotype. Its cognate antigen has yet to be identified. Base qualities are not recorded, but no much larger clone differs from it by a single base. Study-level results and caveats: The disease-linked clones were reported as significantly enriched in matched synovial fluid samples from ankylosing spondylitis patients. Some motif variants were previously reported in synovial fluid and blood of reactive arthritis patients, suggesting common disease-initiation mechanisms. A CD8+ phenotype was shown by the disease-linked clones, which were found at relatively low frequencies in peripheral blood. Blood from ankylosing spondylitis patients appeared to be characterized by a TCR beta motif composed of under ten highly homologous amino acid variants.

The sequence is built from TRBV20-1 and TRBJ2-2; 8 of the junction bases match TRBD1. Sequenced material: blood, either unsorted or a sorted T cell fraction (not recorded which). The TCR comes from a female donor with ankylosing spondylitis or in good health (not recorded which). The CDR3 protein is CSAGGQGGVAGELFF. Read as DNA, the sequence is TGCAGTGCTGGCGGACAGGGCGGGGTCGCCGGGGAGCTGTTTTTT.